The T cell receptor beta chain described here comes from a study of cytomegalovirus exposure and HLA in healthy donors. With 60 Vbeta and 13 Jbeta primers, the PCR was carried out. Generated by immunoSEQ multiplex PCR, the TCRdb table keeps only in-frame clones and is missing some. Of under 200,000 clones listed, more than 70% were seen once; the top ten hold around 0.41%. The study, taken as a whole, reports: Accurate prediction of HLA-A and HLA-B alleles (for most subjects) was reportedly achieved from TCR beta sequences. Three chains linked to CMV were shown in vitro to be specific for CMV antigens.

On this clone itself: The antigen is not known.

This receptor was identified in a boy aged 2 to 9 in good health and CMV-seronegative. Sequencing was performed on PBMCs.

CDR3 loop: CASSSEIVTDTQYF. The CDR3 DNA sequence: TGCGCCAGCAGCTCTGAGATAGTCACAGATACGCAGTATTTT. The rearrangement uses TRBV5-1 and TRBJ2-3, with D uncertain. Trimming removed 3 bases at V and 2 bases at J, with 10 bases between. Germline assignment: CDR1 SGHRS and CDR2 YFSETQ. This CDR3 has 14 amino acids.